This TCR beta chain originates from a study of blood T cell repertoires in COVID-19. Turning to the study itself: Samples of COVID-19 (acute and convalescent) were obtained from the United States, Italy and Spain.

A note on this clone: The CDR3 ends on some other residue instead of the conserved phenylalanine or tryptophan, so this is likely a read error. Because the CDR3's place on the DNA is in doubt, the DNA is left out and the CDR3 is given as listed by TCRdb.

Clones were read by immunoSEQ multiplex PCR, and TCRdb kept only the in-frame ones, dropping some. The repertoire consists of around 250,000 clones, with roughly nine tenths occurring once and the leading ten covering 1.2%. Recruits, aged roughly 18 to 95 years, lived in around 24 US areas. Participants' reported clinical history set cohort assignment. Germline CDR1 and CDR2: SGHAT and FQNNGV. From its first to its last residue, the CDR3 has 13 amino acids. The rearrangement joins TRBV11-2 to TRBJ2-7; whether TRBD1, the table's D call, matches the DNA was not checked. The clonotype comes from a human donor in a cohort exposed to, infected with or recovered from COVID-19 (not recorded which). The donor label of this sample is uncertain. Sample: PBMCs or T cells enriched from blood (not recorded which). This chain's CDR3 is CASSSSPGTGTFG.